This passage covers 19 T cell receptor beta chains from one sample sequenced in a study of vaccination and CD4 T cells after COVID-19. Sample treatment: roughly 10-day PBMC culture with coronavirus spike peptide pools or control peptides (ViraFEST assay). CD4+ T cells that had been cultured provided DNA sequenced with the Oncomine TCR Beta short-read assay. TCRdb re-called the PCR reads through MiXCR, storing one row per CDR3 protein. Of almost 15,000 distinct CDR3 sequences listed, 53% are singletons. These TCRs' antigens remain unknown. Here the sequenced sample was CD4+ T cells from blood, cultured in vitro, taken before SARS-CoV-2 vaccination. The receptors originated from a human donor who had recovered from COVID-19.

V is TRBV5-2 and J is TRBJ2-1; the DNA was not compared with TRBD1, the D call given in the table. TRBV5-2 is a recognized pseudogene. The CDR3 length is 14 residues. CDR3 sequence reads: CASNRDRVSGEQFF. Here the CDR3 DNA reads TGTGCCAGCAACCGGGACAGGGTTTCGGGTGAGCAGTTCTTC.

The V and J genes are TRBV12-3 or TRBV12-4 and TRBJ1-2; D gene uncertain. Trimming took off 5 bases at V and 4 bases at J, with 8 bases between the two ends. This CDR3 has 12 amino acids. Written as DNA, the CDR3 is TGTGCCAGCAGTGTGGGAGTCTATGGCTACACCTTC. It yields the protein CASSVGVYGYTF.

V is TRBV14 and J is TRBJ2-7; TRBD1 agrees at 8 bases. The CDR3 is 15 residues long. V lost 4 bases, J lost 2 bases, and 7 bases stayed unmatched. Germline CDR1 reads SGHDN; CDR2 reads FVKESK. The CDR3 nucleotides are TGTGCCAGCAGCCGAGGACAGGGAGGTCCCTACGAGCAGTACTTC. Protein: CASSRGQGGPYEQYF.

This CDR3 is CSAIGLHLTDTQYF. CDR3 sequence (DNA): TGCAGTGCTATCGGACTTCATCTCACAGATACGCAGTATTTT. This sequence joins TRBV20-1 and TRBJ2-3, with a tentative D call TRBD2 (5 bases). The germline gives CDR1 DFQATT, CDR2 SNEGSKA (reference sequence). The ends were cut back, 4 bases at V and 2 bases at J, with 13 bases in the middle. The CDR3 consists of 14 residues.

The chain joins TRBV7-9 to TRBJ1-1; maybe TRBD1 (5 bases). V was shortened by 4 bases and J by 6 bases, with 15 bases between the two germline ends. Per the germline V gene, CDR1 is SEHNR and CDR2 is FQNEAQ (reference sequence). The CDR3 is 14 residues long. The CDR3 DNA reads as TGTGCCAGCAGCTCCCCCGGCGGGGCGGCTGAAGCTTTCTTT. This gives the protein CASSSPGGAAEAFF.

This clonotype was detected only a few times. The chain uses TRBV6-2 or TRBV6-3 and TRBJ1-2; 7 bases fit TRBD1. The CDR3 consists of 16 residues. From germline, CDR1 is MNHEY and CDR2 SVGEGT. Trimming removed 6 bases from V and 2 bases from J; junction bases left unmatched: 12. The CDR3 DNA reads TGTGCCAGCAGACTTACTCCGGGACAGAGCAACTATGGCTACACCTTC. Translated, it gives CASRLTPGQSNYGYTF.

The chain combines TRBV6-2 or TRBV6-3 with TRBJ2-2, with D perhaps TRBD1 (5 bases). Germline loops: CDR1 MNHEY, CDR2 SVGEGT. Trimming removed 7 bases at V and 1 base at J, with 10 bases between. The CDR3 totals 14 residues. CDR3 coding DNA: TGTGCCAGCACCGACAGTTTGAACACCGGGGAGCTGTTTTTT. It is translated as CASTDSLNTGELFF.

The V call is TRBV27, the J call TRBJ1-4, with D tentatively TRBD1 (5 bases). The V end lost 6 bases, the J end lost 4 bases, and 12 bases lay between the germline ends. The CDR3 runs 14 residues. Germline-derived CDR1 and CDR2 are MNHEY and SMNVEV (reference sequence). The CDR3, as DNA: TGTGCCAGCAGGGTGGGACGGAGTAATGAAAAACTGTTTTTT. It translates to CASRVGRSNEKLFF.

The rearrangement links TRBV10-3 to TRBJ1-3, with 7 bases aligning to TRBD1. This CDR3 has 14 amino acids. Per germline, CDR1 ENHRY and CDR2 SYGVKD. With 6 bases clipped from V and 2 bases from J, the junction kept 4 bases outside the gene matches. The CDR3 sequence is CAIRQGDTGNTIYF. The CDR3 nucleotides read TGTGCCATCAGGCAGGGGGATACTGGAAACACCATATATTTT.

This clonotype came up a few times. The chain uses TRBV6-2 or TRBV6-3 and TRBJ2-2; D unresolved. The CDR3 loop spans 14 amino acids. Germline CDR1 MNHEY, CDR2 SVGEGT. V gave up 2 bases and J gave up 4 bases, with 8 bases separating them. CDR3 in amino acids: CASSYEGFTGELFF. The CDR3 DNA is TGTGCCAGCAGTTACGAAGGGTTCACCGGGGAGCTGTTTTTT.

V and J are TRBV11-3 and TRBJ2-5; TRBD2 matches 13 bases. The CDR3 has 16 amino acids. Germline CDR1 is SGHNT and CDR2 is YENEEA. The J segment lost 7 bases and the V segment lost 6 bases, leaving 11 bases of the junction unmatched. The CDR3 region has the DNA TGTGCCAGCAGGACCGGGACTAGCGGGATCCGGGGGACCCAGTACTTC. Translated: CASRTGTSGIRGTQYF.

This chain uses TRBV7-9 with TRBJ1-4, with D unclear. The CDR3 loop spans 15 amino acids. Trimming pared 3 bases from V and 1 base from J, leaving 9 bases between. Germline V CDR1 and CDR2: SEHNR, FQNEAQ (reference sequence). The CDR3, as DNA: TGTGCCAGCAGCTTCTCATGGGGAACTAATGAAAAACTGTTTTTT. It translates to CASSFSWGTNEKLFF.

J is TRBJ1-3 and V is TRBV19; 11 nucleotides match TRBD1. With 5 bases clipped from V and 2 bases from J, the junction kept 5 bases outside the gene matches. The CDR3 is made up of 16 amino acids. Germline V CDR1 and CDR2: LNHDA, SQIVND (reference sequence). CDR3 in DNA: TGTGCCAGTAGTCCGCGGACAGGGGGCGCTGGAAACACCATATATTTT. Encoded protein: CASSPRTGGAGNTIYF.

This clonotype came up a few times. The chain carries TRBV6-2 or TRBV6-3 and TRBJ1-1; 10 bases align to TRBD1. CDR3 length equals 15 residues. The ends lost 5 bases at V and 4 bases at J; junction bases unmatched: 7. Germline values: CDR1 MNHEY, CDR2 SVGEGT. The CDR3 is CASSARDRGGTEAFF. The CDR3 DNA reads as TGTGCCAGCAGTGCAAGGGACAGGGGTGGCACTGAAGCTTTCTTT.

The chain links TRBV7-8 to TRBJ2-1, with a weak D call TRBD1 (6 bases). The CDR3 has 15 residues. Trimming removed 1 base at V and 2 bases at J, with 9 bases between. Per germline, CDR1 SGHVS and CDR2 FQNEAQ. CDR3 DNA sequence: TGTGCCAGCAGCTTAGTCAGGGGAGCCTACAATGAGCAGTTCTTC. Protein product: CASSLVRGAYNEQFF.

The CDR3: CAWSVPGHDYGYTF. CDR3 coding DNA: TGTGCCTGGAGTGTACCGGGACATGACTATGGCTACACCTTC. The V and J genes are TRBV30 and TRBJ1-2; possible D gene TRBD1, 6 bases. This CDR3 is 14 amino acids long. The V end was cut by 0 bases, the J end by 3 bases, with 11 bases between. Per the germline V gene, CDR1 is GTSNPN and CDR2 is SVGIG (reference sequence).

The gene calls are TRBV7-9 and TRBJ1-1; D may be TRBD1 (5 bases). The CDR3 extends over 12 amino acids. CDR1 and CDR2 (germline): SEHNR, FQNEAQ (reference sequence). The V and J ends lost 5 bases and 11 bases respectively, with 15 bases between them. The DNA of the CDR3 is TGTGCCAGCAGCCAAGAGGGGAGTCGGGCTTTCTTT. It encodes CASSQEGSRAFF.

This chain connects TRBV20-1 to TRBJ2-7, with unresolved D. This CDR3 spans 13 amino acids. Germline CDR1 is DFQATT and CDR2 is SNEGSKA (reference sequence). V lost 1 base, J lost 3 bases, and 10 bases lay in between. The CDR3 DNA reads TGCAGTGCTAGAGGCACTACCCACTACGAGCAGTACTTC. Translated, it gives CSARGTTHYEQYF.

The chain's CDR3 is CASSYGPGRDTEAFF. The CDR3 DNA follows: TGTGCCAGCAGCTACGGACCCGGACGGGACACTGAAGCTTTCTTT. The V and J genes are TRBV7-2 and TRBJ1-1, with D uncertain. Germline CDR1 reads SGHTA; CDR2 reads FQGNSA. This CDR3 spans 15 amino acids. V gave up 4 bases and J gave up 3 bases, with 15 bases separating them.